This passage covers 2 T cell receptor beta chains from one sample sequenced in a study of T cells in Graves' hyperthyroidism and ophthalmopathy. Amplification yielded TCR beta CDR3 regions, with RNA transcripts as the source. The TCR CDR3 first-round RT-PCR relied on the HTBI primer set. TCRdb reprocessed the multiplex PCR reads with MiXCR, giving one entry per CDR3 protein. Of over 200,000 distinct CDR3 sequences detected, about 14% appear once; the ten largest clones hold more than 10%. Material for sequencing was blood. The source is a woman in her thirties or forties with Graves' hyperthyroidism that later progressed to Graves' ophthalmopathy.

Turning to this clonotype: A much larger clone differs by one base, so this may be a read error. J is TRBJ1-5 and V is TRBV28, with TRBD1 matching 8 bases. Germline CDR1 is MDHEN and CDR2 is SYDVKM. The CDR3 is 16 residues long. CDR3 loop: CTSSFGQGGGLVPQHF. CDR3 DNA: TGTACCAGCAGTTTTGGACAGGGTGGAGGTTTGGTGCCCCAGCATTTT.

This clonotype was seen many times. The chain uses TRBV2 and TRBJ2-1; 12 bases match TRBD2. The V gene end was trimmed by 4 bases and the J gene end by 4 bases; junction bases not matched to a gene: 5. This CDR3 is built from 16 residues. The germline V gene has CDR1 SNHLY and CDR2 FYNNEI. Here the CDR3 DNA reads TGTGCCAGCAGTGTACTAGCGGGAGGCGTATACAATGAGCAGTTCTTC. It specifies CASSVLAGGVYNEQFF.